Shown below are 24 T cell receptor beta chains from a single sample sequenced in a study of blood T cell repertoires in COVID-19. Repertoires were generated with immunoSEQ multiplex PCR, while TCRdb's copy carries only in-frame clones and drops some. Of hundreds of thousands of clones listed, more than 85% are singletons. Material for sequencing was PBMCs or T cells enriched from blood (not recorded which). Every receptor here comes from a woman in her twenties or thirties who had recovered from COVID-19.

This chain joins TRBV23-1 and TRBJ2-2; 9 bases fit TRBD1. TRBV23-1 is filed as an ORF, its function uncertain. This CDR3 has 17 amino acids. V lost 0 bases, J lost 5 bases, and 7 bases stayed unmatched. The CDR3 DNA follows: TGCGCCAGCAGTCAATCGGACGACAGGGGGTGTACCGGGGAGCTGTTTTTT. This sequence encodes CASSQSDDRGCTGELFF.

The chain has TRBV11-2 and TRBJ2-1; TRBD2 matches 7 bases. V was clipped by 4 bases and J by 8 bases; unmatched bases: 17. This CDR3 region has 17 residues. Germline CDR1 reads SGHAT; CDR2 reads FQNNGV. The CDR3 coding sequence is TGTGCCAGCAGCTCCCAGGGAGGGCGGGACGGTAGGGATGAGCAGTTCTTC. Its protein is CASSSQGGRDGRDEQFF.

V usage is TRBV5-4 and J usage is TRBJ2-2; D is ambiguous. Germline CDR1 and CDR2: SGHNT and YYREEE (reference sequence). The CDR3 has 14 residues. Trimming removed 0 bases at V and 1 base at J, with 4 bases between. The CDR3, as DNA: TGTGCCAGCAGCTTGGCCCAGAACACCGGGGAGCTGTTTTTT. This gives the protein CASSLAQNTGELFF.

The chain is built from TRBV28 and TRBJ2-2; TRBD2 is a possible D gene (5 bases). CDR3 length equals 14 residues. Germline V CDR1 and CDR2: MDHEN, SYDVKM. V was clipped by 3 bases and J by 11 bases, with 16 bases between them. The CDR3 nucleotides are TGTGCCAGCAGTTTGCTCGGCGGGCGAGGCGAGCTGTTTTTT. The encoded protein is CASSLLGGRGELFF.

J is TRBJ2-7 and V is TRBV7-9; D gene ambiguous. There are 15 residues in the CDR3. Looked up from germline, CDR1 is SEHNR and CDR2 is FQNEAQ (reference sequence). The V end was cut by 2 bases, the J end by 1 base, with 12 bases between. Here the CDR3 DNA reads TGTGCCAGCAGCTTAATCCTAGGCGGATCCTACGAGCAGTACTTC. Its translation: CASSLILGGSYEQYF.

This clone came up once. The chain recombines TRBV27 with TRBJ2-7; 7 bases align to TRBD2. V shed 1 base, J shed 0 bases, and the junction held 15 bases outside the gene matches. Germline assignment: CDR1 MNHEY and CDR2 SMNVEV (reference sequence). The CDR3 sequence is 19 residues long. CDR3 bases: TGTGCCAGCAGTTTATGGGGTCAGGGTGGGGGAGGGAGCTCCTACGAGCAGTACTTC. Translated: CASSLWGQGGGGSSYEQYF.

CDR3 DNA: TGTGCCAGCAGTCCCCAGTTTTGGTCTAATGAAAAACTGTTTTTT. Translating gives CASSPQFWSNEKLFF. The genes are TRBV6-5 and TRBJ1-4; no firm D call. V lost 5 bases, J lost 3 bases, and 13 bases lay in between. Germline lookup yields CDR1 MNHEY and CDR2 SVGAGI. The length of the CDR3 is 15 residues.

This chain connects TRBV6-5 to TRBJ2-7; 9 bases agree with TRBD1. The junction had 10 bases not matched to a gene; V was cut back by 7 bases and J by 3 bases. Germline V gene data show CDR1 as MNHEY and CDR2 as SVGAGI. The CDR3 is made up of 15 amino acids. CDR3 residues: CASTLSRTGDYEQYF. The CDR3 DNA is TGTGCCAGCACCTTATCCCGGACAGGGGACTACGAGCAGTACTTC.

The chain joins TRBV12-3 or TRBV12-4 to TRBJ2-3; D perhaps matches TRBD1 (5 bases). The CDR3 has 12 amino acids. Trimming took 6 bases from V and 6 from J, leaving 10 bases between them. In DNA, the CDR3 is TGTGCCAGCAGCCTCAAGGGGGATACGCAGTATTTT. It is translated as CASSLKGDTQYF.

The V call is TRBV15, the J call TRBJ1-1, with D uncertain. CDR3 length: 14 residues. Trimming took off 0 bases at V and 5 bases at J, with 10 bases between the two ends. Germline CDR1 LNHNV, CDR2 YYDKDF (reference sequence). CDR3 sequence reads: CATSRDLGGTEAFF. CDR3 coding DNA: TGTGCCACCAGCAGAGATCTGGGAGGGACTGAAGCTTTCTTT.

The chain joins TRBV2 to TRBJ2-2; TRBD1 is a possible D gene (5 bases). V was trimmed by 1 base and J by 7 bases, leaving 7 bases between them. Germline V lookup: CDR1 SNHLY, CDR2 FYNNEI. The CDR3 is 13 amino acids. The CDR3 here is CASSEEGFGELFF. CDR3 in DNA: TGTGCCAGCAGTGAAGAGGGGTTCGGGGAGCTGTTTTTT.

This chain uses TRBV2 with TRBJ1-1; 8 positions match TRBD1. Germline V CDR1 and CDR2: SNHLY, FYNNEI. The CDR3 has 13 amino acids. Losses at the gene ends were 6 bases for V and 6 bases for J; bases not matched to a gene: 6. This chain's CDR3 is CASRPDRVAEAFF. CDR3 DNA sequence: TGTGCCAGCAGACCGGACAGGGTGGCTGAAGCTTTCTTT.

The chain couples TRBV12-5 to TRBJ2-1, with 7 bases fitting TRBD1. This CDR3 has 16 residues. V shed 0 bases and J 5 bases; nucleotides not matched to a gene: 7. Per the germline V gene, CDR1 is LGHNT and CDR2 is FRNRAP. CDR3 sequence: CASGLVHRGCHNEQFF. DNA for the CDR3: TGTGCTAGTGGTTTGGTACACAGGGGATGCCACAATGAGCAGTTCTTC. The variable domain in full, completed from reference TRBV12-5 and TRBJ2-1, reads DARVTQTPRHKVTEMGQEVTMRCQPILGHNTVFWYRQTMMQGLELLAYFRNRAPLDDSGMPKDRFSAEMPDATLATLKIQPSEPRDSAVYFCASGLVHRGCHNEQFFGPGTRLTVL.

This rearrangement joins TRBV21-1 to TRBJ2-1; the table's D call, TRBD2, was not checked against the DNA. TRBV21-1 is designated a pseudogene. The length of the CDR3 is 16 residues. The CDR3 sequence: CASTVRAGAKVDEQFF. The DNA for the CDR3 is TGTGCCAGCACCGTTCGGGCGGGAGCAAAGGTAGATGAGCAGTTCTTC.

The chain employs TRBV5-1 and TRBJ1-1; 12 nucleotides match TRBD1. The V gene's germline CDR1 is SGHRS and CDR2 YFSETQ. Germline trimming cut 7 bases from V and 1 base from J; bases unmatched to any gene: 8. The CDR3 has 16 residues. The CDR3 loop reads CASLSGTGGSNTEAFF. The CDR3 nucleotides are TGCGCCAGCCTTAGCGGGACAGGGGGCTCGAACACTGAAGCTTTCTTT.

This clone came up a few times. The chain carries TRBV5-1 and TRBJ1-1; tentative D call: TRBD1 (5 bases). V lost 0 bases to trimming and J lost 4 bases, with 16 bases between them. The CDR3 length is 16 residues. Germline V CDR1 and CDR2: SGHRS, YFSETQ. The CDR3 DNA sequence: TGCGCCAGCAGCTTGGAGGTTGGCAGGCAGGGCACTGAAGCTTTCTTT. Translated, it gives CASSLEVGRQGTEAFF.

The chain recombines TRBV7-2 with TRBJ1-3; D call uncertain. Germline CDR1 is SGHTA and CDR2 is FQGNSA. V gave up 4 bases and J gave up 0 bases, with 13 bases separating them. The CDR3 totals 16 residues. CDR3 DNA: TGTGCCAGCAGCTCCGGCAGGACTATCTCTGGAAACACCATATATTTT. Protein: CASSSGRTISGNTIYF.

This clone was detected a few times. V gene TRBV12-3 or TRBV12-4 combines with J gene TRBJ2-7; no clear D gene. The germline V and J ends were trimmed by 5 bases and 6 bases, with 14 bases remaining between them. The CDR3 loop spans 13 amino acids. CDR3 in DNA: TGTGCCAGCAGTGCGCCCGGTCTGCCCGAGCAGTACTTC. It codes for CASSAPGLPEQYF.

This chain connects TRBV28 to TRBJ1-1; D possibly corresponds to TRBD1 (5 bases). V dropped 4 bases and J dropped 10 bases, with 16 bases sitting between them. CDR3 length: 13 residues. Germline V gene lookup returns CDR1 MDHEN and CDR2 SYDVKM. The CDR3 DNA follows: TGTGCCAGCAGTTCCCCCACGGGGGGGGGAGCTTTCTTT. It codes for CASSSPTGGGAFF.

This clone was seen only a few times. The chain has TRBV5-6 and TRBJ2-7, with a weak D call TRBD1 (7 bases). The CDR3 is made up of 14 amino acids. Trimming shortened V by 4 bases and J by 5 bases, and 16 bases separated the two germline ends. Per the germline V gene, CDR1 is SGHDT and CDR2 is YYEEEE. Written as DNA, the CDR3 is TGTGCCAGCAGCCCCCCAGGGGGGTTTAACGAGCAGTACTTC. This encodes CASSPPGGFNEQYF.

The CDR3 region is CASTPDPTSGDTDTQYF. The CDR3, as DNA: TGTGCCAGCACCCCCGACCCGACTAGCGGGGACACAGATACGCAGTATTTT. This sequence joins TRBV13 and TRBJ2-3, with 11 bases matching TRBD2. V gave up 7 bases and J gave up 2 bases; unmatched junction bases: 11. Germline-derived CDR1 and CDR2 are PRHDT and FYEKMQ (reference sequence). This CDR3 contains 17 residues.

The genes are TRBV9 and TRBJ1-1, with D perhaps matching TRBD1 (5 bases). Germline lookup yields CDR1 SGDLS and CDR2 YYNGEE. V lost 0 bases and J lost 3, with 12 bases in between. This CDR3 comprises 15 residues. CDR3 residues: CASSVEAGPYTEAFF. In DNA, the CDR3 is TGTGCCAGCAGCGTAGAGGCAGGGCCTTACACTGAAGCTTTCTTT.

The sample holds one count of this clone. The same CDR3 can be traced to other DNA sequences in this sample. The rearrangement links TRBV5-1 to TRBJ1-1; D call uncertain. CDR3 size: 14 residues. From germline, CDR1 is SGHRS and CDR2 YFSETQ. V was trimmed by 0 bases and J by 4 bases, leaving 10 bases between them. The CDR3 nucleotides are TGCGCCAGCAGCTTGGCTGGCGGTGGCACTGAAGCTTTCTTT. Its translation: CASSLAGGGTEAFF.

The chain links TRBV28 to TRBJ2-1; 9 bases fit TRBD1. Per germline, CDR1 MDHEN and CDR2 SYDVKM. The CDR3 loop spans 16 amino acids. V trimming: 1 base; J trimming: 1 base; junction bases outside the gene matches: 2. This CDR3 reads CASSLFGTGSYNEQFF. CDR3 nucleotide sequence: TGTGCCAGCAGTTTATTCGGGACAGGGTCCTACAATGAGCAGTTCTTC. The full variable domain, in which reference TRBV28 and TRBJ2-1 provide the parts outside the CDR3, is DVKVTQSSRYLVKRTGEKVFLECVQDMDHENMFWYRQDPGLGLRLIYFSYDVKMKEKGDIPEGYSVSREKKERFSLILESASTNQTSMYLCASSLFGTGSYNEQFFGPGTRLTVL.